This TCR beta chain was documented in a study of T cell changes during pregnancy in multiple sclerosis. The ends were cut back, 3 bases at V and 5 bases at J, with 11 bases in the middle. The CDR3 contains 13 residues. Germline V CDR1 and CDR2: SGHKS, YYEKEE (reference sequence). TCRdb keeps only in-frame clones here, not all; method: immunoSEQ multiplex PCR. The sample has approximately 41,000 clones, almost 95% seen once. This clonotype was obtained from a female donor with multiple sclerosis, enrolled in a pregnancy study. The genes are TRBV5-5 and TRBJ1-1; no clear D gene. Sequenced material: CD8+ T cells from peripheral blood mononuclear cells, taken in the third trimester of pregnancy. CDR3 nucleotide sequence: TGTGCCAGCAGCTGGGTGCGGCAAACTGAAGCTTTCTTT. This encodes CASSWVRQTEAFF.